The clone carrying this TCR beta chain has a count of ten or more. No antigen is known for it. These data belong to a study of spatial heterogeneity in lung cancer. Study-level results: Expanded TCRs classified as ubiquitous or regional were counted, and these counts tracked ubiquitous and regional nonsynonymous mutations, respectively. Intratumoral expanded alpha and beta TCR counts were found to track tumor mutation counts.

The time point denotes: sample taken at primary tumor resection. TCRdb called the 5' RACE reads again in MiXCR, with one record for every CDR3 protein. Of 20,000 or so distinct CDR3 sequences listed, under 7% are singletons. CDR3 length: 20 amino acids. The germline V and J ends were trimmed by 1 base and 3 bases, with 24 bases remaining between them. Germline V CDR1 and CDR2: MGHRA, YSYEKL. The origin of this receptor is a female donor with early-stage non-small cell lung cancer. The sequencing used lung tumor tissue, collected at surgery. This chain links TRBV4-1 with TRBJ2-2, with a tentative D call TRBD2 (6 bases). The CDR3 here is CASSQVIGGAGLRDTGELFF. CDR3 DNA sequence: TGCGCCAGCAGCCAAGTTATCGGCGGGGCAGGACTACGGGACACCGGGGAGCTGTTTTTT.